The rows below give T cell receptor beta chains drawn from one sample of a study of cytomegalovirus exposure and HLA in healthy donors. The repertoire was sequenced with immunoSEQ multiplex PCR; TCRdb's copy has only in-frame clones and lacks some. Of roughly 43,000 clones listed, approximately 90% are singletons. What was sequenced was PBMCs. The receptors here all came from a man aged 18 to 29 in good health and CMV-seronegative. CDR3s include the opening cysteine and the closing phenylalanine or tryptophan. The D gene is left open where the match is weak. Clone sizes are given selectively: once, few, many, or a class where the clone is expanded.

CASSDQGAGEQYF,TGTGCCAGCAGTGACCAGGGGGCCGGCGAGCAGTACTTC,-,TRBV6-1,TRBJ2-7,TRBD1
CASSPRRGGLAGITDTQYF,TGTGCCAGCAGCCCCAGAAGGGGCGGGCTAGCGGGCATCACAGATACGCAGTATTTT,-,TRBV4-2,TRBJ2-3,TRBD2
CASSSPRETFYNEQFF,TGTGCCAGCAGCTCCCCACGGGAGACCTTCTACAATGAGCAGTTCTTC,-,TRBV7-3,TRBJ2-1,-
CASSFGQGVRETQYF,TGTGCCAGCAGCTTCGGTCAGGGGGTTAGGGAGACCCAGTACTTC,-,TRBV7-9,TRBJ2-5,TRBD1
CASSPGGAGNTIYF,TGTGCCAGTAGTCCTGGAGGGGCCGGAAACACCATATATTTT,few,TRBV19,TRBJ1-3,-
CASSDTGDTGTQYF,TGTGCCAGCAGTGACACAGGGGACACAGGTACGCAGTATTTT,-,TRBV6-4,TRBJ2-3,TRBD1
CASSEAGTVFEKLFF,TGTGCCAGCAGTGAAGCGGGGACAGTATTTGAAAAACTGTTTTTT,-,TRBV6-1,TRBJ1-4,TRBD1
CSASGGDTQYF,TGCAGTGCTAGCGGGGGAGATACGCAGTATTTT,-,TRBV20-1,TRBJ2-3,-
CASSPDRGSNQPQHF,TGCGCCAGCAGCCCGGACAGGGGAAGCAATCAGCCCCAGCATTTT,-,TRBV4-1,TRBJ1-5,TRBD1
CASSPQGDNEQFF,TGTGCCAGCAGTCCACAGGGGGACAATGAGCAGTTCTTC,-,TRBV27,TRBJ2-1,TRBD1
CARGDKGLYGYTF,TGTGCCAGGGGGGACAAGGGCCTCTATGGCTACACCTTC,-,TRBV2,TRBJ1-2,-
CASKGRLAGDENEQFF,TGCGCCAGCAAGGGCCGACTAGCGGGAGATGAGAATGAGCAGTTCTTC,-,TRBV5-1,TRBJ2-1,TRBD2
CASTRRVTDTQYF,TGTGCCAGCACTCGGCGGGTCACAGATACGCAGTATTTT,-,TRBV28,TRBJ2-3,-
CASSLAGTITDTQYF,TGCGCCAGCAGCCTCGCCGGGACAATCACAGATACGCAGTATTTT,-,TRBV4-3,TRBJ2-3,-
CASSYLGGEQYF,TGTGCCAGCAGTTACTTAGGAGGAGAGCAGTACTTC,once,TRBV6-5,TRBJ2-7,-
CASSHEGDPWTRSTGELFF,TGTGCCAGCAGCCACGAGGGAGATCCCTGGACTAGATCCACCGGGGAGCTGTTTTTT,-,TRBV11-1,TRBJ2-2,TRBD2
CASSAGLNTEAFF,TGCGCCAGCAGCGCGGGGTTGAACACTGAAGCTTTCTTT,-,TRBV10-2,TRBJ1-1,-
CASSAQTGNYGYTF,TGTGCCAGCAGCGCCCAGACAGGAAACTATGGCTACACCTTC,-,TRBV21-1,TRBJ1-2,-
CASSLGQSNQPQHF,TGTGCCAGCAGTCTTGGACAGAGCAATCAGCCCCAGCATTTT,-,TRBV6-6,TRBJ1-5,-
CASSFPLYDRAREKLFF,TGTGCCAGCAGTTTCCCCTTATATGACAGGGCCCGAGAAAAACTGTTTTTT,-,TRBV28,TRBJ1-4,TRBD1
CASSSQTGRYEQYF,TGTGCCAGCAGCTCCCAGACAGGGCGGTACGAGCAGTACTTC,-,TRBV7-6,TRBJ2-7,TRBD1
CASSINRGNTEAFF,TGTGCCAGTAGTATAAACAGGGGGAACACTGAAGCTTTCTTT,-,TRBV19,TRBJ1-1,TRBD1
CASRPTGQETQYF,TGTGCCAGCAGACCCACAGGACAAGAGACCCAGTACTTC,-,TRBV11-2,TRBJ2-5,-
CASSYTGTGAYEQYF,TGTGCCAGCAGTTACACCGGGACAGGGGCATACGAGCAGTACTTC,-,TRBV6-5,TRBJ2-7,TRBD1
CSVGDRASGYTF,TGCAGCGTTGGGGACAGGGCATCGGGCTACACCTTC,-,TRBV29-1,TRBJ1-2,TRBD1
CASSDAGGPNYGYTF,TGTGCCAGCAGCGACGCGGGTGGGCCCAACTATGGCTACACCTTC,-,TRBV6-6,TRBJ1-2,-
CASSEKGRGLPDTQYF,TGTGCCAGCAGCGAAAAAGGTAGGGGCCTTCCAGATACGCAGTATTTT,-,TRBV5-6,TRBJ2-3,-
CASSVGDIGSGNTIYF,TGTGCCAGCAGCGTAGGGGACATCGGCTCTGGAAACACCATATATTTT,once,TRBV9,TRBJ1-3,-
CASSSPGGRDGYTF,TGTGCCAGCAGCTCGCCCGGGGGGAGAGATGGCTACACCTTC,-,TRBV5-4,TRBJ1-2,-
CASTPSGVSSGNTIYF,TGTGCCAGTACCCCCTCGGGAGTGAGCTCTGGAAACACCATATATTTT,-,TRBV19,TRBJ1-3,-
CASSPRGNTEAFF,TGTGCCAGCTCACCAAGGGGAAACACTGAAGCTTTCTTT,-,TRBV18,TRBJ1-1,-
CASSASGAANTEAFF,TGTGCCAGCTCAGCGAGCGGGGCAGCGAACACTGAAGCTTTCTTT,-,TRBV18,TRBJ1-1,-
CASSDGTANEKLFF,TGTGCCAGCAGTGATGGGACAGCTAATGAAAAACTGTTTTTT,-,TRBV2,TRBJ1-4,TRBD1
CASNSQGFNTGELFF,TGTGCCAGCAACTCTCAGGGGTTTAACACCGGGGAGCTGTTTTTT,-,TRBV6-5,TRBJ2-2,-
CASSLAELISYGYTF,TGTGCCAGCAGCTTAGCGGAGTTAATCAGCTATGGCTACACCTTC,-,TRBV7-8,TRBJ1-2,-
CASSVGQANSPLHF,TGTGCCAGCAGCGTCGGACAGGCTAATTCACCCCTCCACTTT,few,TRBV11-3,TRBJ1-6,TRBD1
CSALLAGAGEQFF,TGCAGCGCCTTACTAGCGGGAGCAGGTGAGCAGTTCTTC,once,TRBV29-1,TRBJ2-1,TRBD2
CASSVGGLINQPQHF,TGTGCCAGCAGCGTAGGGGGGCTGATCAATCAGCCCCAGCATTTT,-,TRBV9,TRBJ1-5,-
CASSFGGAGLSSPLHF,TGTGCCAGCAGCTTCGGGGGAGCAGGCCTGTCTTCACCCCTCCACTTT,-,TRBV7-9,TRBJ1-6,-